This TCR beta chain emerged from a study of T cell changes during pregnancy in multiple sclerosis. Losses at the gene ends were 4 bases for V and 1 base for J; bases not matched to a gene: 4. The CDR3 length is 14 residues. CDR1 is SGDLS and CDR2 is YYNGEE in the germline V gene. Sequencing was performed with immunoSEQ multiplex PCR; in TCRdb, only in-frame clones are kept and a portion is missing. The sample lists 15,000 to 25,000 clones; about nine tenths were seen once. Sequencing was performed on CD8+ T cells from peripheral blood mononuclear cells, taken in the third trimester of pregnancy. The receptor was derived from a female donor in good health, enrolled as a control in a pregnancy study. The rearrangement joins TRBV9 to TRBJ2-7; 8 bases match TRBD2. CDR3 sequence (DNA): TGTGCCAGCAGCCTGAGCGGGGGATCCTACGAGCAGTACTTC. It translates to CASSLSGGSYEQYF.